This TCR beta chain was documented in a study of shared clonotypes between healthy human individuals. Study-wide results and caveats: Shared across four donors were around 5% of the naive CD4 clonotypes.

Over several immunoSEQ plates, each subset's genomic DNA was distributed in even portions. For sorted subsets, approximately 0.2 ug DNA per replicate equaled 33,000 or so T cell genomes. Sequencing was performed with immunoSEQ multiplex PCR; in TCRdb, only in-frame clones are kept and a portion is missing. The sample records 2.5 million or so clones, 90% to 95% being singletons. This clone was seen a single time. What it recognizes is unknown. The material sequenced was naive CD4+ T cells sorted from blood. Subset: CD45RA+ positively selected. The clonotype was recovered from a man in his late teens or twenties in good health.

The CDR3 here is CASPLRASGPVGEQYF. For the CDR3, the DNA is TGTGCCAGCCCCCTGCGGGCTAGCGGCCCTGTGGGAGAGCAGTACTTC. The rearrangement uses TRBV11-3 and TRBJ2-7; 7 bases fit TRBD2. J lost 7 bases, V lost 8 bases, and 20 bases had no gene match. This CDR3 contains 16 residues. Germline assignment: CDR1 SGHNT and CDR2 YENEEA.